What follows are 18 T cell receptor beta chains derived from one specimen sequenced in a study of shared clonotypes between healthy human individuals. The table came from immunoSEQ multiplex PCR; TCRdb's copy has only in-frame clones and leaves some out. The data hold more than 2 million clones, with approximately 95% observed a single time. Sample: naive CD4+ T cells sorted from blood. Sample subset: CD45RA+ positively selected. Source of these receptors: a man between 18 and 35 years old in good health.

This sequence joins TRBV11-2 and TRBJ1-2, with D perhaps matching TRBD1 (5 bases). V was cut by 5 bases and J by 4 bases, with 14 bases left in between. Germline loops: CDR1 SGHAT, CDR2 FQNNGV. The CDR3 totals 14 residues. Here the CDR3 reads CASSAGTGSYGYTF. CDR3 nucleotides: TGTGCCAGCAGCGCCGGGACCGGGAGCTATGGCTACACCTTC.

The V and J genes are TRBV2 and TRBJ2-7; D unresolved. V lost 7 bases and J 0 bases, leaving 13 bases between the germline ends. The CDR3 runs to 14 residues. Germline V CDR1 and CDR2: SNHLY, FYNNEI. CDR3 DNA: TGTGCCAGCATGATAGGATACAGCTCCTACGAGCAGTACTTC. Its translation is CASMIGYSSYEQYF.

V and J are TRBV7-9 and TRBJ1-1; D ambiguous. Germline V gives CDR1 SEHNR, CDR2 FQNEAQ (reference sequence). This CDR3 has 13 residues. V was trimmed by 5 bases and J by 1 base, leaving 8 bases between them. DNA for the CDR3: TGTGCCAGCAGCCCCAGGCCGAACACTGAAGCTTTCTTT. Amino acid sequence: CASSPRPNTEAFF.

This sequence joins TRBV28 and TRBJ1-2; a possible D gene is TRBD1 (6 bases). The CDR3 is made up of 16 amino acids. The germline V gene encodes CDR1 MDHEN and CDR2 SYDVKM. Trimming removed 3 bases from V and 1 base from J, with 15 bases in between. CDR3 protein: CASSFPQDSFNYGYTF. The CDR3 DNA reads TGTGCCAGCAGTTTTCCACAGGACAGTTTTAACTATGGCTACACCTTC.

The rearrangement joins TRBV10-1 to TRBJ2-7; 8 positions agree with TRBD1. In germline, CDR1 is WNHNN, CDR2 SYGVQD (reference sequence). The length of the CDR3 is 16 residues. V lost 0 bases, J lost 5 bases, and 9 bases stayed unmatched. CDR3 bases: TGCGCCAGCAGTGAGTCCCAGACAGGGGTTTTCCACGAGCAGTACTTC. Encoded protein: CASSESQTGVFHEQYF.

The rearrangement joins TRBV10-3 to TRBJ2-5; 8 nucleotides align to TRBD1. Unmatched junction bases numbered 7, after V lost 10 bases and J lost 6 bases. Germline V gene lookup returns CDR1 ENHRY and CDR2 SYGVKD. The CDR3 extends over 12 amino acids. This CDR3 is CATWTGRKTQYF. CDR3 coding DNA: TGTGCCACCTGGACAGGGAGGAAGACCCAGTACTTC.

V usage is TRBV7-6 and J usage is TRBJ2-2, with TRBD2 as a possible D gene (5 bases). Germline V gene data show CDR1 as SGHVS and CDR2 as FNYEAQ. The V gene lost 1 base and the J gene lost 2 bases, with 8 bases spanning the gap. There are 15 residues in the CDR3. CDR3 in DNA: TGTGCCAGCAGCTTAGGGCTAGCCAACACCGGGGAGCTGTTTTTT. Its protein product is CASSLGLANTGELFF.

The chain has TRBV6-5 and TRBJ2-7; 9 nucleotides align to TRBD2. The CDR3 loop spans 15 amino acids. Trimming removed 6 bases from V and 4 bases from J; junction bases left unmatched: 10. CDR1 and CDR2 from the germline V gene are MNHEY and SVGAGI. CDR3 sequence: CASSPTSGPKYEQYF. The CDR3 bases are TGTGCCAGCAGCCCAACTAGCGGGCCGAAATACGAGCAGTACTTC.

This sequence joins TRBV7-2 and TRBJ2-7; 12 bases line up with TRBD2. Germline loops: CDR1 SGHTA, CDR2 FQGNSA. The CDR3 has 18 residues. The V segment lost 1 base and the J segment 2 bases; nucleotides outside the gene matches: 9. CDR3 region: CASSLVLFGLAGTYEQYF. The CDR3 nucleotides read TGTGCCAGCAGCTTAGTCCTGTTCGGACTAGCGGGGACCTACGAGCAGTACTTC.

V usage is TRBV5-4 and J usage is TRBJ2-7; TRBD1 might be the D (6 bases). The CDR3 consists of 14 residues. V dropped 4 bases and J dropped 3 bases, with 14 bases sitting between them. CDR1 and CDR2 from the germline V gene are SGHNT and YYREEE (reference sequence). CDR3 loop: CASSAIAGDYEQYF. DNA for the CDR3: TGTGCCAGCAGCGCCATTGCAGGGGACTACGAGCAGTACTTC.

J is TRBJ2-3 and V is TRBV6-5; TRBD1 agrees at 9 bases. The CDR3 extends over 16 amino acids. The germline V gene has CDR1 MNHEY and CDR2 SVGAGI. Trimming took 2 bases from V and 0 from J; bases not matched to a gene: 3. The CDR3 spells CASSYGQGTSTDTQYF. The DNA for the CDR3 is TGTGCCAGCAGTTACGGACAGGGGACTAGCACAGATACGCAGTATTTT.

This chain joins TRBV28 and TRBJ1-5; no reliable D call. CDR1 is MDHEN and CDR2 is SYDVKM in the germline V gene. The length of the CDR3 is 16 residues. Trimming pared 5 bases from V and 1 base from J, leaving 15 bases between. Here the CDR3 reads CASSRSWELSNQPQHF. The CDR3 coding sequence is TGTGCCAGCAGTCGCTCCTGGGAGCTGAGCAATCAGCCCCAGCATTTT.

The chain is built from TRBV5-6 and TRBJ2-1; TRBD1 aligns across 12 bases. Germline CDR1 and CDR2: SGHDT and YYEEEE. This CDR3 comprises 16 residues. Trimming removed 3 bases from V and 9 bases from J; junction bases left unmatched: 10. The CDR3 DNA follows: TGTGCCAGCAGCTGGGGTCCCGGGACAGGGGGCTCTGAGCAGTTCTTC. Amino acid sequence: CASSWGPGTGGSEQFF.

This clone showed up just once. This chain's CDR3 is CASSRGGNYEQYF. For the CDR3, the DNA is TGCGCCAGCAGCCGCGGGGGGAACTACGAGCAGTACTTC. The rearrangement joins TRBV5-1 to TRBJ2-7; 8 bases map to TRBD2. The CDR3 loop spans 13 amino acids. The germline gives CDR1 SGHRS, CDR2 YFSETQ. Trimming took 4 bases from V and 3 from J; bases not matched to a gene: 3.

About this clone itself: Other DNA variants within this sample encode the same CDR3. CDR3 coding DNA: TGTGCCAGCAGCGTAGGAGAAGGGAACTATGGCTACACCTTC. This encodes CASSVGEGNYGYTF. The V and J genes are TRBV9 and TRBJ1-2; D ambiguous. Looked up from germline, CDR1 is SGDLS and CDR2 is YYNGEE. The V and J ends lost 0 bases and 2 bases respectively, with 8 bases between them. The CDR3 length is 14 residues.

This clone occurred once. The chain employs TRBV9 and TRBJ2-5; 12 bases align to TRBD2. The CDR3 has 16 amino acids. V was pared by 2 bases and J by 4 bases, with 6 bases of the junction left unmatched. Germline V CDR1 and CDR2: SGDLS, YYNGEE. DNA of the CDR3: TGTGCCAGCAGCGTGGGAGGACTAGCGGGGCTAGAGACCCAGTACTTC. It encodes CASSVGGLAGLETQYF.

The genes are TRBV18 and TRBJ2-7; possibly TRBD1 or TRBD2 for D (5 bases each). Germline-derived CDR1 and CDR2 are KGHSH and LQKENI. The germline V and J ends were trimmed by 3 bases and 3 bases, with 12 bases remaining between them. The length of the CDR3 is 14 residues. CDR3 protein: CASSPGRTIYEQYF. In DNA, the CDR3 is TGTGCCAGCTCACCGGGACGGACGATCTACGAGCAGTACTTC.

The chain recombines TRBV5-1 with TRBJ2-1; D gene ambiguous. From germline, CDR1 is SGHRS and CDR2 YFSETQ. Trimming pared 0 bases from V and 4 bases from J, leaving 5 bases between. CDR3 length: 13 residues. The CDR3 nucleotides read TGCGCCAGCAGCTTGGAGATGTACAATGAGCAGTTCTTC. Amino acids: CASSLEMYNEQFF.